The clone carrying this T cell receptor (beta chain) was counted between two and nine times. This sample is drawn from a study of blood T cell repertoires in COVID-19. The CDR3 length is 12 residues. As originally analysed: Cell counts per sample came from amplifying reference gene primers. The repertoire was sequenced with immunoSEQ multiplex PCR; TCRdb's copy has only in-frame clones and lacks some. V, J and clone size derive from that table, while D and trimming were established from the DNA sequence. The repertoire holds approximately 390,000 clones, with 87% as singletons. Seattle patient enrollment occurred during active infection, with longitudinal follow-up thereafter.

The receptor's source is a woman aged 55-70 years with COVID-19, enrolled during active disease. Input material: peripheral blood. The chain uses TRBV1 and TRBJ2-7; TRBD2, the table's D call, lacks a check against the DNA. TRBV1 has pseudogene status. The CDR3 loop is CTSSQERAVGYF. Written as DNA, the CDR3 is TGCACCAGCAGCCAAGAGCGGGCCGTGGGGTACTTC.